These 19 T cell receptor beta chains originate from one sample sequenced in a study of blood T cell repertoires in COVID-19. Using immunoSEQ multiplex PCR, the repertoire was profiled, and TCRdb retains in-frame clones only, with some absent. The table has about 200,000 clones, approximately 78% seen once. The sequenced material came from peripheral blood. Source of these receptors: a woman in her 70s with COVID-19, enrolled during active disease.

The chain joins TRBV18 to TRBJ2-2; TRBD2 matches at 10 bases. Germline trimming cut 3 bases from V and 1 base from J; bases unmatched to any gene: 2. Germline V gives CDR1 KGHSH, CDR2 LQKENI. The length of the CDR3 is 16 residues. The CDR3, as DNA: TGTGCCAGCTCACCTAGCGGGAGGAGGAACACCGGGGAGCTGTTTTTT. This sequence encodes CASSPSGRRNTGELFF.

V gene TRBV30 combines with J gene TRBJ2-1; 7 nucleotides agree with TRBD1. The ends lost 0 bases at V and 2 bases at J; junction bases unmatched: 4. The CDR3 is 15 residues long. In germline, CDR1 is GTSNPN, CDR2 SVGIG (reference sequence). The CDR3 sequence: CAWSVLDRAYNEQFF. CDR3 nucleotides: TGTGCCTGGAGTGTACTAGACAGGGCCTACAATGAGCAGTTCTTC.

This clone was seen just once. This chain links TRBV29-1 with TRBJ2-3, with D possibly being TRBD1 (5 bases). CDR1 is SQVTM and CDR2 is ANQGSEA in the germline V gene. The CDR3 runs 15 residues. V was pared by 5 bases and J by 0 bases, with 15 bases between. The CDR3 DNA sequence: TGCAGCGTTTTCAGGGAAAGGACAAGCACAGATACGCAGTATTTT. It translates to CSVFRERTSTDTQYF.

The count of this clone is one. The chain uses TRBV11-2 and TRBJ1-3; D is ambiguous. V lost 3 bases, J lost 6 bases, and 9 bases lay in between. The germline V gene has CDR1 SGHAT and CDR2 FQNNGV. There are 13 residues in the CDR3. Written as DNA, the CDR3 is TGTGCCAGCAGCTTCGGACTTACAAACACCATATATTTT. It specifies CASSFGLTNTIYF.

This chain connects TRBV7-3 to TRBJ2-2; D is ambiguous. Trimming left V 5 bases short and J 2 bases short, with 15 bases between. The germline V gene has CDR1 SGHTA and CDR2 FQGTGA. The CDR3 spans 16 residues. CDR3 residues: CASSPNTPTNTGELFF. As DNA, the CDR3 is TGTGCCAGCAGCCCAAACACCCCAACAAACACCGGGGAGCTGTTTTTT. The variable domain in full, completed from reference TRBV7-3 and TRBJ2-2, reads GAGVSQTPSNKVTEKGKYVELRCDPISGHTALYWYRQSLGQGPEFLIYFQGTGAADDSGLPNDRFFAVRPEGSVSTLKIQRTERGDSAVYLCASSPNTPTNTGELFFGEGSRLTVL.

The chain uses TRBV7-2 and TRBJ2-3, with 7 bases matching TRBD2. With V trimmed by 5 bases and J by 2 bases, 7 bases remained unmatched. The CDR3 length is 15 residues. The germline CDR1 and CDR2 sequences are SGHTA and FQGNSA. CDR3 protein: CASSSGAGITDTQYF. CDR3 DNA: TGTGCCAGCAGCAGTGGAGCGGGGATCACAGATACGCAGTATTTT.

This chain joins TRBV3-1 (or the pseudogene TRBV3-2) and TRBJ2-7; D perhaps matches TRBD1 (6 bases). The CDR3 runs to 15 residues. V lost 2 bases and J 3 bases, leaving 14 bases between the germline ends. Germline V gene data show CDR1 as LGHDT and CDR2 as YNNKEL (reference sequence). CDR3 DNA: TGTGCCAGCAGCCAAATACGAACAGGGCACTACGAGCAGTACTTC. This translates into CASSQIRTGHYEQYF.

The V and J genes are TRBV10-3 and TRBJ2-2, with 8 bases that match TRBD1. Germline CDR1 reads ENHRY; CDR2 reads SYGVKD. V trimming: 6 bases; J trimming: 1 base; junction bases outside the gene matches: 4. The length of the CDR3 is 15 residues. CDR3 in amino acids: CAIRGTGENTGELFF. In DNA, the CDR3 is TGTGCCATCAGGGGGACAGGAGAGAACACCGGGGAGCTGTTTTTT.

The count of this clone is one. This chain uses TRBV20-1 with TRBJ2-7; 8 bases are a match to TRBD1. This CDR3 contains 14 residues. Germline CDR1 and CDR2: DFQATT and SNEGSKA (reference sequence). The J segment lost 4 bases and the V segment lost 3 bases, leaving 8 bases of the junction unmatched. The DNA for the CDR3 is TGCAGTGCTAGTGACCCGGGACAGGAGTACGAGCAGTACTTC. Amino acids: CSASDPGQEYEQYF.

The rearrangement joins TRBV5-1 to TRBJ1-2; the D is unclear. The V gene's germline CDR1 is SGHRS and CDR2 YFSETQ. V lost 1 base to trimming and J lost 8 bases, with 21 bases between them. CDR3 size: 16 residues. The CDR3 sequence: CASSLTFDSSQEGYTF. CDR3 nucleotides: TGCGCCAGCAGCTTGACGTTCGACTCCTCCCAAGAGGGCTACACCTTC.

This chain joins TRBV19 and TRBJ2-2, with 9 bases fitting TRBD1. Germline CDR1 LNHDA, CDR2 SQIVND (reference sequence). The length of the CDR3 is 16 residues. After removal of 6 bases from V and 3 bases from J, the junction contained 8 bases not matched to a gene. CDR3 protein: CASSLRTGDHTGELFF. The CDR3 DNA reads TGTGCCAGTAGCCTCAGGACAGGGGATCACACCGGGGAGCTGTTTTTT.

The J gene is TRBJ2-1, the V gene TRBV20-1; no reliable D call. Trimming pared 6 bases from V and 6 bases from J, leaving 6 bases between. Germline assignment: CDR1 DFQATT and CDR2 SNEGSKA (reference sequence). The CDR3 consists of 10 residues. CDR3 in amino acids: CSAMRNEQFF. The CDR3 DNA follows: TGCAGTGCCATGCGCAATGAGCAGTTCTTC.

This clone was detected only once. The chain joins TRBV5-1 to TRBJ1-4, with TRBD1 identical over 9 bases. Germline CDR1 reads SGHRS; CDR2 reads YFSETQ. Germline trimming cut 2 bases from V and 4 bases from J; bases unmatched to any gene: 3. The CDR3 contains 15 residues. The CDR3 region has the DNA TGCGCCAGCAGCTTTACGACAGGGGGTAATGAAAAACTGTTTTTT. Its protein product is CASSFTTGGNEKLFF. Variable domain in full (rest from reference TRBV5-1 and TRBJ1-4): KAGVTQTPRYLIKTRGQQVTLSCSPISGHRSVSWYQQTPGQGLQFLFEYFSETQRNKGNFPGRFSGRQFSNSRSEMNVSTLELGDSALYLCASSFTTGGNEKLFFGSGTQLSVL.

The chain links TRBV19 to TRBJ1-5; TRBD1 matches 8 bases. Looked up from germline, CDR1 is LNHDA and CDR2 is SQIVND (reference sequence). The junction had 4 bases not matched to a gene; V was cut back by 3 bases and J by 3 bases. The CDR3 runs to 15 residues. CDR3 loop: CASSMAGGDNQPQHF. CDR3 nucleotide sequence: TGTGCCAGTAGTATGGCAGGGGGCGACAATCAGCCCCAGCATTTT.

This clone was counted only a few times. The chain joins TRBV18 to TRBJ1-4; no firm D call. Germline V gene data show CDR1 as KGHSH and CDR2 as LQKENI. Trimming stripped 0 bases from V and 10 bases from J, with 15 bases between. The length of the CDR3 is 15 residues. The CDR3 coding sequence is TGTGCCAGCTCACCACCAACCGATCGAGGCGGAAAACTGTTTTTT. Protein product: CASSPPTDRGGKLFF.

This clone has a single count. The chain has TRBV5-6 and TRBJ1-4, with TRBD1 as a possible D gene (5 bases). This CDR3 contains 12 residues. Germline V gives CDR1 SGHDT, CDR2 YYEEEE. Trimming pared 0 bases from V and 11 bases from J, leaving 8 bases between. DNA of the CDR3: TGTGCCAGCAGCTTGGGGCGGGACAAACTGTTTTTT. It translates to CASSLGRDKLFF.

Turning to this clone: The junction shows a germline mismatch at one end, possibly a read error. This sequence joins TRBV7-2 and TRBJ1-5; no clear D. Germline assignment: CDR1 SGHTA and CDR2 FQGNSA. The CDR3 extends over 13 amino acids. The CDR3 here is CASSLYVDQPQHF. CDR3 nucleotide sequence: TGTGCCAGCAGCTTATACGTAGATCAACCCCAGCATTTT.

The V call is TRBV28, the J call TRBJ2-5; D gene unclear. CDR3 size: 14 residues. Looked up from germline, CDR1 is MDHEN and CDR2 is SYDVKM. Trimming shortened V by 7 bases and J by 2 bases, and 14 bases separated the two germline ends. This CDR3 reads CASTTLGLQETQYF. CDR3 coding DNA: TGTGCCAGCACCACTCTCGGTTTACAAGAGACCCAGTACTTC.

The CDR3 reads CASSRGLNTEAFF. The CDR3 DNA reads as TGTGCCAGCAGCAGGGGTTTGAACACTGAAGCTTTCTTT. V and J are TRBV7-8 and TRBJ1-1; D perhaps matches TRBD1 (5 bases). V was shortened by 5 bases and J by 0 bases, with 7 bases between the two germline ends. The germline gives CDR1 SGHVS, CDR2 FQNEAQ. The CDR3 totals 13 residues.